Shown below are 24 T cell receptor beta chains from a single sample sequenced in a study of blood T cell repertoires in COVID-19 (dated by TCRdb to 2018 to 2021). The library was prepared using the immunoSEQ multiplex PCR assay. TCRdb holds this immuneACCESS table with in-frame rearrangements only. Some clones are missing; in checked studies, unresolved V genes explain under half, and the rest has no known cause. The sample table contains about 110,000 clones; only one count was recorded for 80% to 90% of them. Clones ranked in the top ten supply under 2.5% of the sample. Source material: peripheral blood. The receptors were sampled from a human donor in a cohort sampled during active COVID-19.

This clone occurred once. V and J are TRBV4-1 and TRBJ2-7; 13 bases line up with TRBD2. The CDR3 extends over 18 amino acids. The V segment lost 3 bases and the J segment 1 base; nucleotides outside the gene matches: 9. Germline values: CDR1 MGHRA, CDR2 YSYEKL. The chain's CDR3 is CASSHRTGTSGASYEQYF. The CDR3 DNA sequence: TGCGCCAGCAGCCACAGAACCGGGACTAGCGGGGCGTCCTACGAGCAGTACTTC.

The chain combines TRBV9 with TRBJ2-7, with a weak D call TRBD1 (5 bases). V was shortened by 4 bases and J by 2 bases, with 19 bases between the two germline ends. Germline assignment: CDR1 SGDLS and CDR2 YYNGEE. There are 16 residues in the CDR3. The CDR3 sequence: CASSPRGQGTAYEQYF. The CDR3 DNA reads TGTGCCAGCAGCCCCCGAGGCCAGGGAACCGCCTACGAGCAGTACTTC.

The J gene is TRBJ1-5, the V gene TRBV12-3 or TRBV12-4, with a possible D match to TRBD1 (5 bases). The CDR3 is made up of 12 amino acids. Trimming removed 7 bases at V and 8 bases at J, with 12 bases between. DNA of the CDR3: TGTGCCAGCACCAGAGCCAGGGAGCCCCAGCATTTT. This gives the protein CASTRAREPQHF.

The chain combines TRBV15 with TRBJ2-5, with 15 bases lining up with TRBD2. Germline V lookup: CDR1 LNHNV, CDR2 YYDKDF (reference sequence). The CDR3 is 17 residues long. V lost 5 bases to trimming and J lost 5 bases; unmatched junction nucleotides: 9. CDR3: CATSRRTSGRAGETQYF. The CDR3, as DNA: TGTGCCACCAGCCGTAGGACTAGCGGGAGGGCAGGGGAGACCCAGTACTTC.

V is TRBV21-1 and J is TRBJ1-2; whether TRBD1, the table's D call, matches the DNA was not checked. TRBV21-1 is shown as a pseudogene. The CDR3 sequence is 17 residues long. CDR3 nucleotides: TGTGCCAGCAGCAAAAAAGGGGCGATTCAGGAACGGAGCTGTTACACCTTC. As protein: CASSKKGAIQERSCYTF.

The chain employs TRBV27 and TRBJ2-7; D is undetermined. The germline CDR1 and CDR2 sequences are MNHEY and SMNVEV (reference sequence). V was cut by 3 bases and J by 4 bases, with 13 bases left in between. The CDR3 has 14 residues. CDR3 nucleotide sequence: TGTGCCAGCAGTTTTAAGCCCCCAGGATACGAGCAGTACTTC. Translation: CASSFKPPGYEQYF.

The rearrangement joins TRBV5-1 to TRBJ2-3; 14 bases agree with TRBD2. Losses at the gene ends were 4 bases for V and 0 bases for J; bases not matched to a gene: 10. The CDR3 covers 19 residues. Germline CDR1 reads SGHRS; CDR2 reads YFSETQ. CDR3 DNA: TGCGCCAGCAGCGTCGGACTAGCGGGAGGAGGATGGAGCACAGATACGCAGTATTTT. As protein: CASSVGLAGGGWSTDTQYF.

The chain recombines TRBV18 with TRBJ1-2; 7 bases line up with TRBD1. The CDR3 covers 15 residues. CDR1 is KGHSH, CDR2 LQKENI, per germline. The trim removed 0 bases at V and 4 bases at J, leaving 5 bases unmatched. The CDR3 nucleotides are TGTGCCAGCTCACCACCGTACAGGGGAGGCTATGGCTACACCTTC. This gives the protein CASSPPYRGGYGYTF. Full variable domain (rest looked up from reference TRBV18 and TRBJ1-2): NAGVMQNPRHLVRRRGQEARLRCSPMKGHSHVYWYRQLPEEGLKFMVYLQKENIIDESGMPKERFSAEFPKEGPSILRIQQVVRGDSAAYFCASSPPYRGGYGYTFGSGTRLTVV.

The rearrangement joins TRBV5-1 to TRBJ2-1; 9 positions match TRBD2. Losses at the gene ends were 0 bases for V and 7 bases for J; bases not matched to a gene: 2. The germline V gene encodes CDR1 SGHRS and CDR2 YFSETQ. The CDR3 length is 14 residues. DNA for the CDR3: TGCGCCAGCAGCTTGGTGCTAGCGGGAAATGAGCAGTTCTTC. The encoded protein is CASSLVLAGNEQFF.

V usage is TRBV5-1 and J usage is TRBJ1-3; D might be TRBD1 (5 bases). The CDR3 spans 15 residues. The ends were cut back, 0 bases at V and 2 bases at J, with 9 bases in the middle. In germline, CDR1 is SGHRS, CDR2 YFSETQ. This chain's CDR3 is CASSLADSAGNTIYF. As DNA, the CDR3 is TGCGCCAGCAGCTTGGCCGACAGCGCTGGAAACACCATATATTTT.

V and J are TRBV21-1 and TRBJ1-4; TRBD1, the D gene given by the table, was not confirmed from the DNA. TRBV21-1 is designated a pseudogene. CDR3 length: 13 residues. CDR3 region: CASSLRRDRGLFF. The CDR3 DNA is TGTGCCAGCAGCCTCCGCCGGGACAGGGGGCTGTTTTTT.

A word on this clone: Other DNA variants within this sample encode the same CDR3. CDR3 region: CASSPPSAYNEQFF. The CDR3, as DNA: TGTGCCAGCTCACCACCAAGCGCTTACAATGAGCAGTTCTTC. The rearrangement links TRBV18 to TRBJ2-1, with D unclear. The CDR3 loop spans 14 amino acids. Trimming removed 0 bases from V and 4 bases from J, with 7 bases in between. Germline CDR1 KGHSH, CDR2 LQKENI. The full variable domain, in which reference TRBV18 and TRBJ2-1 provide the parts outside the CDR3, is NAGVMQNPRHLVRRRGQEARLRCSPMKGHSHVYWYRQLPEEGLKFMVYLQKENIIDESGMPKERFSAEFPKEGPSILRIQQVVRGDSAAYFCASSPPSAYNEQFFGPGTRLTVL.

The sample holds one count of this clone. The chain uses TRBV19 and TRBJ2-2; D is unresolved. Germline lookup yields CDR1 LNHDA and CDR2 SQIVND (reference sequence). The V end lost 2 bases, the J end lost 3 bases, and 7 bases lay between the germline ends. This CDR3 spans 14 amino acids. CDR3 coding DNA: TGTGCCAGTAGTATAACGGGTTACACCGGGGAGCTGTTTTTT. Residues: CASSITGYTGELFF.

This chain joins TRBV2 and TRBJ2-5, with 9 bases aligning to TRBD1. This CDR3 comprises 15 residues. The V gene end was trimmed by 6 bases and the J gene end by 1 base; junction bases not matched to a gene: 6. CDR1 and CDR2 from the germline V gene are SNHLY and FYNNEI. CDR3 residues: CASSGDRASQETQYF. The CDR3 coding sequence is TGTGCCAGCAGCGGGGACAGGGCTTCCCAAGAGACCCAGTACTTC.

The CDR3: CASSLTPGTAEAFF. The CDR3 DNA reads TGTGCCAGCAGCTTAACCCCTGGGACAGCTGAAGCTTTCTTT. The V call is TRBV7-3, the J call TRBJ1-1, with 7 bases aligning to TRBD1. The V and J ends lost 0 bases and 6 bases, in that order; junction bases with no gene match: 4. Per the germline V gene, CDR1 is SGHTA and CDR2 is FQGTGA. The CDR3 is 14 residues long. Drawing the rest from reference TRBV7-3 and TRBJ1-1, the complete variable domain is GAGVSQTPSNKVTEKGKYVELRCDPISGHTALYWYRQSLGQGPEFLIYFQGTGAADDSGLPNDRFFAVRPEGSVSTLKIQRTERGDSAVYLCASSLTPGTAEAFFGQGTRLTVV.

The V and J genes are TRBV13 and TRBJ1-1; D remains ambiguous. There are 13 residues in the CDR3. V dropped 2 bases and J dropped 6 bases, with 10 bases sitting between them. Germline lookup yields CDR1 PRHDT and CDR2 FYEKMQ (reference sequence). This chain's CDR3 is CASSLRGSAEAFF. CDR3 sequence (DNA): TGTGCCAGCAGCTTACGAGGGAGTGCTGAAGCTTTCTTT.

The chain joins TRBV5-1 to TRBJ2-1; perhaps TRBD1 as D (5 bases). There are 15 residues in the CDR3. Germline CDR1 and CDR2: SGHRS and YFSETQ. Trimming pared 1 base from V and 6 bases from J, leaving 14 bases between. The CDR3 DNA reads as TGCGCCAGCAGCTTGATTAATTACCAGGGCAATGAGCAGTTCTTC. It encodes CASSLINYQGNEQFF.

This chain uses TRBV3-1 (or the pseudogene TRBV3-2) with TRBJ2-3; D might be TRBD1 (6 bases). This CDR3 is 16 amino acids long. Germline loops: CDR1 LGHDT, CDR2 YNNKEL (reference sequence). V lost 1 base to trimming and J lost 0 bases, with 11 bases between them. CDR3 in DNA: TGTGCCAGCAGCCAAGTTCCAGGGGTAAGCACAGATACGCAGTATTTT. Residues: CASSQVPGVSTDTQYF.

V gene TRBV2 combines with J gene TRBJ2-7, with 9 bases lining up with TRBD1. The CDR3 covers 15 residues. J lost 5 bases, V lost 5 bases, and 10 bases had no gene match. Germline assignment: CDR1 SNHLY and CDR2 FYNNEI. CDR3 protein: CASSPWADRGDEQYF. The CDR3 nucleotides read TGTGCCAGCAGTCCCTGGGCGGACAGGGGAGACGAGCAGTACTTC.

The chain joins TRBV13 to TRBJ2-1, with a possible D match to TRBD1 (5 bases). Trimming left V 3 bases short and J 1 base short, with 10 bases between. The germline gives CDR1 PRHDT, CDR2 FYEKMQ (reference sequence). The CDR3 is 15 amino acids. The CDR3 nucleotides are TGTGCCAGCAGCTTGCACCGGACATCCTACAATGAGCAGTTCTTC. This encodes CASSLHRTSYNEQFF.

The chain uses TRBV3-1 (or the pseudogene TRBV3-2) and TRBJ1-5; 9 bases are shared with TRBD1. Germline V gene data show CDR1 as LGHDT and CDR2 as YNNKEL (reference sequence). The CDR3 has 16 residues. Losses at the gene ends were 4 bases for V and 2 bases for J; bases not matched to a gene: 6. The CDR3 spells CASSRTGALGNQPQHF. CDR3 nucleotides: TGTGCCAGCAGCCGGACAGGGGCTCTAGGCAATCAGCCCCAGCATTTT.

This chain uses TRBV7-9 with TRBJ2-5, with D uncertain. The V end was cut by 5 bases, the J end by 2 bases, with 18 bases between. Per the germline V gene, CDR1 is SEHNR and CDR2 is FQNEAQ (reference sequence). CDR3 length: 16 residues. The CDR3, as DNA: TGTGCCAGCAGCCTAGGAATGCGGCCCGGTCAAGAGACCCAGTACTTC. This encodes CASSLGMRPGQETQYF.

The CDR3 here is CASSRGTGTYGYTF. CDR3 nucleotides: TGTGCCAGCTCACGAGGGACAGGGACCTATGGCTACACCTTC. V gene TRBV18 combines with J gene TRBJ1-2; 9 nucleotides line up with TRBD1. The V and J ends lost 4 bases and 4 bases, in that order; junction bases with no gene match: 4. This CDR3 contains 14 residues. The V gene's germline CDR1 is KGHSH and CDR2 LQKENI.

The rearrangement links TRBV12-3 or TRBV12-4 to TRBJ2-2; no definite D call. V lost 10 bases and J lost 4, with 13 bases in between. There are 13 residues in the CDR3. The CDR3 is CATKSTRTGELFF. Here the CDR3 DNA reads TGTGCCACCAAGAGTACCCGCACCGGGGAGCTGTTTTTT.